Listed below are T cell receptor beta chains from one sample, sequenced in a study of CD8 T cells in ankylosing spondylitis. MiXCR, run by TCRdb on the 5' RACE reads, gives a single entry per CDR3 protein. There are 200,000 to 300,000 distinct CDR3 sequences in the sample; more than 9% occur only once, and around 2.6% lies in the top ten. The specimen sequenced was blood, either unsorted or a sorted T cell fraction (not recorded which). These receptors originate from a male donor with ankylosing spondylitis or in good health (not recorded which). Each CDR3 is given with its conserved first and last residue. Fields, in order: V gene, D gene, J gene, clone size, CDR3 protein, CDR3 DNA. D genes are given only for firm matches. The size entry is marked missing in some rows and otherwise reads once, few, many or a size class.

V: TRBV2; D: -; J: TRBJ1-5; size: -; CDR3: CASSEEAGRAQPQHF; DNA: TGTGCCAGCAGTGAAGAGGCAGGGAGGGCTCAGCCCCAGCATTTT
V: TRBV10-3; D: -; J: TRBJ2-3; size: many; CDR3: CAISETPRGTDTQYF; DNA: TGTGCCATCAGTGAAACTCCCCGGGGCACAGATACGCAGTATTTT
V: TRBV5-1; D: TRBD2; J: TRBJ2-2; size: many; CDR3: CASSGLAESTGELFF; DNA: TGCGCCAGCAGCGGACTAGCGGAGTCCACCGGGGAGCTGTTTTTT
V: TRBV19; D: -; J: TRBJ2-5; size: -; CDR3: CASSMGPYQETQYF; DNA: TGTGCCAGTAGTATGGGACCGTACCAAGAGACCCAGTACTTC
V: TRBV5-1; D: TRBD1; J: TRBJ1-4; size: many; CDR3: CASSLVGQVNEKLFF; DNA: TGCGCCAGCAGCTTGGTCGGACAGGTTAATGAAAAACTGTTTTTT
V: TRBV7-8; D: TRBD1; J: TRBJ2-2; size: many; CDR3: CASSSLGTENTGELFF; DNA: TGTGCCAGCAGCTCTCTCGGGACAGAGAACACCGGGGAGCTGTTTTTT
V: TRBV15; D: -; J: TRBJ2-2; size: many; CDR3: CATSRDMLATGELFF; DNA: TGTGCCACCAGCAGGGACATGCTAGCCACCGGGGAGCTGTTTTTT
V: TRBV12-3/TRBV12-4; D: TRBD1; J: TRBJ1-1; size: few; CDR3: CASSPQTGILFEAFF; DNA: TGTGCCAGCAGTCCCCAGACAGGGATCCTCTTCGAAGCTTTCTTT
V: TRBV18; D: TRBD2; J: TRBJ2-3; size: -; CDR3: CASSPPSSGGLDQYF; DNA: TGTGCCAGCTCACCACCGTCTAGCGGGGGGCTAGACCAGTATTTT
V: TRBV20-1; D: TRBD1; J: TRBJ2-5; size: -; CDR3: CSATSPGTDQETQYF; DNA: TGCAGTGCTACGAGCCCCGGGACAGATCAAGAGACCCAGTACTTC
V: TRBV12-3/TRBV12-4; D: -; J: TRBJ1-5; size: once; CDR3: CASSADSRSNQPQHF; DNA: TGTGCCAGCAGCGCCGACAGCCGTAGCAATCAGCCCCAGCATTTT
V: TRBV2; D: -; J: TRBJ2-1; size: few; CDR3: CASSANLPTYNEQFF; DNA: TGTGCCAGCAGTGCTAACCTTCCAACCTACAATGAGCAGTTCTTC
V: TRBV12-3/TRBV12-4; D: -; J: TRBJ2-7; size: many; CDR3: CASSFGPSSSYEQYF; DNA: TGTGCCAGCAGTTTCGGTCCCTCTAGCTCCTACGAGCAGTACTTC
V: TRBV12-3/TRBV12-4; D: TRBD2; J: TRBJ2-1; size: many; CDR3: CASSLRTREYEQFF; DNA: TGTGCCAGCAGTTTACGGACTAGAGAATATGAGCAGTTCTTC
V: TRBV4-2; D: -; J: TRBJ1-4; size: many; CDR3: CASSPGWAGEKLFF; DNA: TGTGCCAGCAGCCCAGGGTGGGCAGGAGAAAAACTGTTTTTT
V: TRBV6-1; D: -; J: TRBJ1-1; size: many; CDR3: CASSPNREAFF; DNA: TGTGCCAGCAGTCCCAACCGGGAGGCTTTCTTT
V: TRBV6-5; D: -; J: TRBJ1-4; size: many; CDR3: CASSYGRGGEKLFF; DNA: TGTGCCAGCAGTTACGGCAGGGGAGGTGAAAAACTGTTTTTT
V: TRBV12-3/TRBV12-4; D: -; J: TRBJ1-5; size: many; CDR3: CASSLSGWQPQHF; DNA: TGTGCCAGCAGCCTCTCGGGGTGGCAGCCCCAGCATTTT
V: TRBV20-1; D: -; J: TRBJ1-1; size: many; CDR3: CSARPRAWNTEAFF; DNA: TGCAGTGCTAGACCCAGGGCATGGAACACTGAAGCTTTCTTT
V: TRBV7-9; D: TRBD2; J: TRBJ2-2; size: few; CDR3: CASSPSGTSKITGELFF; DNA: TGTGCCAGTAGCCCATCCGGGACTAGCAAGATCACCGGGGAGCTGTTTTTT
V: TRBV5-1; D: -; J: TRBJ1-2; size: many; CDR3: CASSLGGAHRSKGNYGYTF; DNA: TGCGCCAGCAGCTTGGGGGGAGCACACAGGAGCAAGGGCAACTATGGCTACACCTTC
V: TRBV12-3/TRBV12-4; D: -; J: TRBJ2-1; size: -; CDR3: CASTSGLSSYNEQFF; DNA: TGTGCCAGCACCTCAGGACTTAGCTCCTACAATGAGCAGTTCTTC
V: TRBV27; D: -; J: TRBJ2-3; size: -; CDR3: CASSLWGRSSDTQYF; DNA: TGTGCCAGCAGTTTATGGGGGAGGTCGTCGGATACGCAGTATTTT
V: TRBV27; D: -; J: TRBJ1-1; size: -; CDR3: CASSFEQGYTEAFF; DNA: TGTGCCAGCAGTTTTGAGCAGGGCTACACTGAAGCTTTCTTT
V: TRBV30; D: TRBD2; J: TRBJ2-5; size: -; CDR3: CAWTGGQETQYF; DNA: TGTGCCTGGACGGGAGGTCAAGAGACCCAGTACTTC
V: TRBV20-1; D: -; J: TRBJ2-7; size: many; CDR3: CSASGMARVDEQYF; DNA: TGCAGTGCTAGCGGTATGGCCAGGGTGGACGAGCAGTACTTC
V: TRBV10-3; D: TRBD1; J: TRBJ2-3; size: many; CDR3: CAISVTGGGTDTQYF; DNA: TGTGCCATCAGTGTCACAGGGGGAGGAACAGATACGCAGTATTTT